These T cell receptor beta chains were read from a single sample in a study of blood T cells in healthy people across ages. MiXCR, run by TCRdb on the 5' RACE reads, gives a single entry per CDR3 protein. The table records some 1.4 million distinct CDR3 sequences, about 43% of them present only once. The sequenced material came from blood. The source of these receptors is a woman between 18 and 29 years old in good health. Each CDR3 is given with its conserved first and last residue. D genes are given only for firm matches. Clone size is not always given. Where it is, it says once, few, many or a class for expanded clones.

D: -
J: TRBJ2-2
size: -
V: TRBV15
CDR3: CATSRGTETGELFF
DNA: TGTGCCACCAGCAGAGGGACAGAAACCGGGGAGCTGTTTTTT

D: TRBD1
J: TRBJ2-4
size: few
V: TRBV20-1
CDR3: CSARDRQGEFSQYF
DNA: TGCAGTGCTAGAGATCGTCAGGGGGAATTCAGTCAGTACTTC

D: TRBD1
J: TRBJ2-7
size: -
V: TRBV7-9
CDR3: CASSFIGQGSYEQYF
DNA: TGTGCCAGCAGCTTCATAGGACAGGGATCCTACGAGCAGTACTTC

D: TRBD2
J: TRBJ2-7
size: -
V: TRBV10-3
CDR3: CAISQVGTSGSYEQYF
DNA: TGTGCCATCAGTCAGGTCGGGACTAGCGGTTCCTACGAGCAGTACTTC

D: TRBD2
J: TRBJ2-3
size: few
V: TRBV6-5
CDR3: CASSYSGGGRDTQYF
DNA: TGTGCCAGCAGTTACAGCGGGGGGGGTAGAGATACGCAGTATTTT

D: -
J: TRBJ1-2
size: -
V: TRBV12-3/TRBV12-4
CDR3: CASSLQPAGDYGYTF
DNA: TGTGCCAGCAGTTTACAACCGGCAGGGGATTATGGCTACACCTTC

D: -
J: TRBJ1-4
size: -
V: TRBV20-1
CDR3: CSARSWYATNEKLFF
DNA: TGCAGTGCTAGAAGCTGGTATGCAACTAATGAAAAACTGTTTTTT

D: -
J: TRBJ2-7
size: few
V: TRBV10-3
CDR3: CAISESGGGTGSYEQYF
DNA: TGTGCCATCAGTGAGTCTGGTGGGGGGACGGGATCCTACGAGCAGTACTTC

D: -
J: TRBJ2-5
size: -
V: TRBV29-1
CDR3: CSVPRGSDEQYF
DNA: TGCAGCGTCCCCAGGGGTTCGGATGAGCAGTACTTC

D: -
J: TRBJ2-7
size: -
V: TRBV18
CDR3: CASSPTAVASYEQYF
DNA: TGTGCCAGCTCACCAACGGCAGTAGCCTCCTACGAGCAGTACTTC

D: TRBD2
J: TRBJ2-1
size: -
V: TRBV15
CDR3: CATSRGLAGENNEQFF
DNA: TGTGCCACCAGCAGAGGACTAGCGGGAGAGAACAATGAGCAGTTCTTC

D: -
J: TRBJ2-5
size: -
V: TRBV20-1
CDR3: CSASQGRGQETQYF
DNA: TGCAGTGCTTCACAGGGGAGGGGGCAAGAGACCCAGTACTTC

D: TRBD1
J: TRBJ2-3
size: -
V: TRBV7-9
CDR3: CASSLGQVNTDTQYF
DNA: TGTGCCAGCAGCTTGGGACAGGTTAACACAGATACGCAGTATTTT

D: -
J: TRBJ2-5
size: -
V: TRBV6-1
CDR3: CASSVSRGTWQETQYF
DNA: TGTGCCAGCAGTGTATCCCGGGGGACATGGCAAGAGACCCAGTACTTC

D: -
J: TRBJ1-2
size: once
V: TRBV27
CDR3: CASRAGLGVCGYTF
DNA: TGTGCCAGCAGGGCGGGCCTTGGGGTTTGTGGCTACACCTTC

D: -
J: TRBJ2-3
size: -
V: TRBV7-9
CDR3: CASSRHGMSTDTQYF
DNA: TGTGCCAGCAGCCGGCACGGAATGAGTACAGATACGCAGTATTTT

D: TRBD1
J: TRBJ1-2
size: -
V: TRBV10-3
CDR3: CAISESGTGTGALYGYTF
DNA: TGTGCCATCAGTGAGTCGGGAACCGGGACAGGGGCCCTCTATGGCTACACCTTC

D: -
J: TRBJ2-3
size: -
V: TRBV5-1
CDR3: CASSRVPTDTQYF
DNA: TGCGCCAGCAGCCGGGTCCCCACAGATACGCAGTATTTT

D: TRBD2
J: TRBJ2-7
size: -
V: TRBV20-1
CDR3: CSAPPGAGGPYEQYF
DNA: TGCAGTGCCCCACCCGGAGCGGGAGGACCCTACGAGCAGTACTTC

D: -
J: TRBJ2-3
size: few
V: TRBV12-3/TRBV12-4
CDR3: CASSLAPALDTQYF
DNA: TGTGCCAGCAGTTTAGCGCCGGCCCTGGATACGCAGTATTTT

D: -
J: TRBJ1-4
size: once
V: TRBV11-2
CDR3: CASSQPRNTNEKLFF
DNA: TGTGCCAGCAGCCAGCCAAGGAACACTAATGAAAAACTGTTTTTT

D: TRBD1
J: TRBJ1-1
size: -
V: TRBV2
CDR3: CASSLQGEGGTEAFF
DNA: TGTGCCAGCAGTCTACAGGGGGAGGGCGGCACTGAAGCTTTCTTT

D: -
J: TRBJ2-7
size: few
V: TRBV27
CDR3: CASSASGRLQNSYEQYF
DNA: TGTGCCAGCAGTGCCTCCGGGAGACTCCAAAACTCCTACGAGCAGTACTTC

D: -
J: TRBJ2-7
size: -
V: TRBV12-3/TRBV12-4
CDR3: CASSATQVAHEQYF
DNA: TGTGCCAGCAGTGCCACCCAGGTCGCTCACGAGCAGTACTTC

D: TRBD2
J: TRBJ2-1
size: -
V: TRBV3-1
CDR3: CASSHPSGSYNEQFF
DNA: TGTGCCAGCAGCCACCCTAGCGGCTCCTACAATGAGCAGTTCTTC

D: -
J: TRBJ2-7
size: few
V: TRBV2
CDR3: CASSGPGGSYEQYF
DNA: TGTGCCAGCAGCGGACCCGGCGGGTCCTACGAGCAGTACTTC

D: -
J: TRBJ2-1
size: few
V: TRBV20-1
CDR3: CSARGRGSAYNEQFF
DNA: TGCAGTGCTAGAGGACGAGGTTCGGCCTACAATGAGCAGTTCTTC

D: -
J: TRBJ1-1
size: -
V: TRBV29-1
CDR3: CSVINPEAFF
DNA: TGCAGCGTCATAAATCCTGAAGCTTTCTTT

D: -
J: TRBJ1-6
size: -
V: TRBV25-1
CDR3: CASSEFPNSPLHF
DNA: TGTGCCAGCAGTGAGTTTCCAAATTCACCCCTCCACTTT

D: TRBD2
J: TRBJ2-5
size: -
V: TRBV20-1
CDR3: CSARLAGALTGEQYF
DNA: TGCAGTGCTCGACTAGCGGGAGCCCTTACGGGGGAGCAGTACTTC

D: -
J: TRBJ2-5
size: -
V: TRBV4-1
CDR3: CASSHDLETQYF
DNA: TGCGCCAGCAGCCACGACCTGGAGACCCAGTACTTC

D: -
J: TRBJ1-1
size: -
V: TRBV6-5
CDR3: CASSLQGEAFF
DNA: TGTGCCAGCAGTTTACAGGGTGAAGCTTTCTTT

D: TRBD1
J: TRBJ2-5
size: -
V: TRBV7-6
CDR3: CASSFPKNRGRETQYF
DNA: TGTGCCAGCAGCTTCCCTAAAAACAGGGGGCGGGAGACCCAGTACTTC

D: -
J: TRBJ2-3
size: -
V: TRBV3-1
CDR3: CASSPIQEDTQYF
DNA: TGTGCCAGCAGCCCAATACAGGAAGATACGCAGTATTTT

D: TRBD2
J: TRBJ2-5
size: -
V: TRBV5-1
CDR3: CASSSGTGGLESYQETQYF
DNA: TGCGCCAGCAGTTCCGGGACCGGGGGACTAGAGAGTTATCAAGAGACCCAGTACTTC

D: TRBD1
J: TRBJ1-1
size: -
V: TRBV11-2
CDR3: CASSLTPGQALREAFF
DNA: TGTGCCAGCAGCCTAACTCCGGGACAGGCGTTGAGAGAAGCTTTCTTT

D: -
J: TRBJ2-1
size: few
V: TRBV7-9
CDR3: CASSLAEGGNEQFF
DNA: TGTGCCAGCAGCTTAGCGGAGGGTGGCAATGAGCAGTTCTTC

D: -
J: TRBJ2-3
size: -
V: TRBV20-1
CDR3: CSARDPKGQGTDTQYF
DNA: TGCAGTGCTAGGGACCCCAAAGGCCAGGGCACAGATACGCAGTATTTT

D: -
J: TRBJ1-5
size: -
V: TRBV4-1
CDR3: CASSQEGWRLDEEPQHF
DNA: TGCGCCAGCAGCCAAGAAGGATGGAGGCTGGATGAGGAACCCCAGCATTTT

D: TRBD2
J: TRBJ2-3
size: -
V: TRBV2
CDR3: CASSERLAGADTQYF
DNA: TGTGCCAGCAGTGAACGGCTAGCGGGGGCAGATACGCAGTATTTT

D: -
J: TRBJ1-2
size: -
V: TRBV28
CDR3: CASSPLQRGYTF
DNA: TGTGCCAGCAGCCCCCTACAAAGAGGCTACACCTTC

D: -
J: TRBJ2-7
size: -
V: TRBV29-1
CDR3: CSAGREQYF
DNA: TGCAGCGCGGGGCGCGAGCAGTACTTC

D: -
J: TRBJ2-7
size: -
V: TRBV5-1
CDR3: CASSLSGQLFSYEQYF
DNA: TGCGCCAGCAGCTTGAGTGGCCAGCTCTTCTCCTACGAGCAGTACTTC

D: -
J: TRBJ2-7
size: few
V: TRBV10-3
CDR3: CAISVTMGDEQYF
DNA: TGTGCCATCAGTGTGACTATGGGGGACGAGCAGTACTTC

D: TRBD2
J: TRBJ2-2
size: few
V: TRBV20-1
CDR3: CSASPGLGTGELFF
DNA: TGCAGTGCTTCGCCGGGACTAGGGACCGGGGAGCTGTTTTTT

D: TRBD2
J: TRBJ2-3
size: -
V: TRBV5-1
CDR3: CASSLDGTSGIRADTQYF
DNA: TGCGCCAGCAGCTTGGACGGGACTAGCGGGATCAGGGCAGATACGCAGTATTTT

D: TRBD2
J: TRBJ2-7
size: -
V: TRBV5-1
CDR3: CASSLVPAGVPYNEQYF
DNA: TGCGCCAGCAGCTTGGTACCTGCGGGAGTCCCCTACAATGAGCAGTACTTC

D: TRBD2
J: TRBJ2-7
size: -
V: TRBV5-1
CDR3: CASSFLLAGGVVDYEQYF
DNA: TGCGCCAGCAGCTTTCTACTAGCGGGAGGTGTAGTGGACTACGAGCAGTACTTC

D: TRBD2
J: TRBJ2-5
size: few
V: TRBV5-1
CDR3: CASSLRTSLSNEQYF
DNA: TGCGCCAGCAGCTTGAGGACTAGTCTGTCCAATGAGCAGTACTTC

D: -
J: TRBJ1-1
size: -
V: TRBV4-1
CDR3: CASSQDPPEAFF
DNA: TGCGCCAGCAGCCAAGACCCACCGGAAGCTTTCTTT

D: TRBD2
J: TRBJ2-7
size: -
V: TRBV15
CDR3: CATSGTRAASYNEQYF
DNA: TGTGCCACCAGCGGGACTAGGGCAGCTTCCTACAATGAGCAGTACTTC

D: -
J: TRBJ2-2
size: -
V: TRBV27
CDR3: CASSLNTYTGELFF
DNA: TGTGCCAGCAGTTTAAACACCTACACCGGGGAGCTGTTTTTT

D: -
J: TRBJ2-1
size: -
V: TRBV6-5
CDR3: CASTLSGPYNEQFF
DNA: TGTGCCAGCACCCTAAGCGGGCCCTACAATGAGCAGTTCTTC

D: -
J: TRBJ2-5
size: -
V: TRBV5-1
CDR3: CASSLKGRGPETQYF
DNA: TGCGCCAGCAGCTTGAAGGGGAGGGGGCCGGAGACCCAGTACTTC

D: -
J: TRBJ2-1
size: few
V: TRBV7-2
CDR3: CASSSGGLNNEQFF
DNA: TGTGCCAGCAGCTCTGGGGGCCTCAACAATGAGCAGTTCTTC

D: -
J: TRBJ2-7
size: -
V: TRBV24-1
CDR3: CATSPAYYEQYF
DNA: TGTGCCACCAGCCCCGCCTACTACGAGCAGTACTTC

D: TRBD2
J: TRBJ2-1
size: -
V: TRBV20-1
CDR3: CSVSLAGGTVSYNEQFF
DNA: TGCAGTGTTTCACTAGCGGGGGGGACTGTGTCCTACAATGAGCAGTTCTTC

D: TRBD2
J: TRBJ2-1
size: -
V: TRBV10-3
CDR3: CAISGGDREGRYNEQFF
DNA: TGTGCCATCAGTGGGGGTGATCGGGAGGGACGCTACAATGAGCAGTTCTTC